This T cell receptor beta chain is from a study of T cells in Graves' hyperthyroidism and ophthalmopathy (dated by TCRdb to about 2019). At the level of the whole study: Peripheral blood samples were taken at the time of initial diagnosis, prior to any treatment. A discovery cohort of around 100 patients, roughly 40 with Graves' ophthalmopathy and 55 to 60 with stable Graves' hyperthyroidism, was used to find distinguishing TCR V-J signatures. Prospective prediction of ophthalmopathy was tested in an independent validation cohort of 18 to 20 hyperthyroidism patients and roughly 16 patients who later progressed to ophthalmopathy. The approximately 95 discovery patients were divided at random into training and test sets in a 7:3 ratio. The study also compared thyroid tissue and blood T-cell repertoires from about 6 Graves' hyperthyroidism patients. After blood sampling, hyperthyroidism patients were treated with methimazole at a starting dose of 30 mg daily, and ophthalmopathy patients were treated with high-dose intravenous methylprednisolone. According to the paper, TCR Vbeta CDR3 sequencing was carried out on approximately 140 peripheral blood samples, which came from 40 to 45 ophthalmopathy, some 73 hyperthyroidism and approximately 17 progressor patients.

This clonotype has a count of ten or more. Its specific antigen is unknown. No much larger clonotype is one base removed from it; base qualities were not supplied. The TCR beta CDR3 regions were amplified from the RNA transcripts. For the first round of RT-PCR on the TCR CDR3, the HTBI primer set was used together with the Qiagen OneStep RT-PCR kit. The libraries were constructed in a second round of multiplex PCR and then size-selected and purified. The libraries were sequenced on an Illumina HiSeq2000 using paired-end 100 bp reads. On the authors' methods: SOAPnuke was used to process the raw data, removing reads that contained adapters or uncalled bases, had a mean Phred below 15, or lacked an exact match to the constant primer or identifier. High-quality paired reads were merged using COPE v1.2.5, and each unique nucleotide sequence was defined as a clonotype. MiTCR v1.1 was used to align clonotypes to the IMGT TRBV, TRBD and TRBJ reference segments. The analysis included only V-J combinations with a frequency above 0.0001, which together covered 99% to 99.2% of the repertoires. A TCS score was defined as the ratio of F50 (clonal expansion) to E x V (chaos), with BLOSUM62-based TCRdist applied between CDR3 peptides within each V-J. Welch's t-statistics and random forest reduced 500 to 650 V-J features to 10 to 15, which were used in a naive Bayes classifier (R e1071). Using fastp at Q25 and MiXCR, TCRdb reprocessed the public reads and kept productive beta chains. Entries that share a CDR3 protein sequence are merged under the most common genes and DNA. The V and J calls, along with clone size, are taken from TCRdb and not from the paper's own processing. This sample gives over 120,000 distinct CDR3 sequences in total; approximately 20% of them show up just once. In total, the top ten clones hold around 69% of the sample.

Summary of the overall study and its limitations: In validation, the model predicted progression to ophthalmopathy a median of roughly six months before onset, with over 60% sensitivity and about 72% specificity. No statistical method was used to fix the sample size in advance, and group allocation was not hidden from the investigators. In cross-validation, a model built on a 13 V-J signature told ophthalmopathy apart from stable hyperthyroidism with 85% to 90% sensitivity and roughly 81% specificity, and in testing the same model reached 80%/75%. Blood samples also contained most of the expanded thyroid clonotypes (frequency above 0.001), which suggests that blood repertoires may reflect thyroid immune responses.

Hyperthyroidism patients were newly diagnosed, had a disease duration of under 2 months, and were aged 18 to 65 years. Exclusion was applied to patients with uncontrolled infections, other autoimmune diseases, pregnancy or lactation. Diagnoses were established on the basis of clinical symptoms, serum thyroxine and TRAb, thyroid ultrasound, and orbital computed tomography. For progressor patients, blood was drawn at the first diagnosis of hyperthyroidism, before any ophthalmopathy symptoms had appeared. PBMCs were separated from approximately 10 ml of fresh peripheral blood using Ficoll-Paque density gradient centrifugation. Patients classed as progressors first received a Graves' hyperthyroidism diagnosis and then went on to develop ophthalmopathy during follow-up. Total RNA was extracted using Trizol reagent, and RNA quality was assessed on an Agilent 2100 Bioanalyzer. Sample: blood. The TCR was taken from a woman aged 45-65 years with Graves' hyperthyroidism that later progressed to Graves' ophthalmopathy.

The bases are TGTGCCACCAGCAGATCGATGATCCCGAGCTCCTACAATGAGCAGTTCTTC. Its protein reads: CATSRSMIPSSYNEQFF. Rearrangement joined TRBV15 to TRBJ2-1, with the D gene too uncertain to name. CDR1 and CDR2 are read off the germline V gene (reference sequence) as LNHNV and YYDKDF. Between the V and J ends, shortened by 2 bases and 0 bases respectively, the junction contains 14 bases. Measured from the cysteine to the phenylalanine, the CDR3 is 17 residues long. Only the CDR3 DNA stays, 51 bases, in frame from base 1.